These T cell receptor beta chains were read from a single sample in a study of CD8+ T cells in alopecia areata. TCRdb keeps only in-frame clones here, not all; method: immunoSEQ multiplex PCR. The sample includes around 10,000 clones, 59% of them seen just once. Source: skin, taken at week 0. The receptors were sampled from a human donor with alopecia areata. Both conserved end residues are part of each CDR3. D genes are given only for firm matches. Only some rows state a clone size, as once, few, many or a class for expanded clones.

D	V	J	size	CDR3	DNA
TRBD2	TRBV7-2	TRBJ2-5	NA	CASSLGEVSGGRGETQYF	TGTGCCAGCAGCCTCGGTGAAGTTAGCGGGGGTAGGGGAGAGACCCAGTACTTC
TRBD2	TRBV2	TRBJ2-7	NA	CASRGTSGRKHEQYF	TGTGCCAGCAGGGGGACTAGCGGGAGGAAGCACGAGCAGTACTTC
TRBD1	TRBV11-2	TRBJ1-4	NA	CASSLDRGREKLFF	TGTGCCAGCAGCTTAGACAGGGGGCGGGAAAAACTGTTTTTT
TRBD1	TRBV6-1	TRBJ2-7	NA	CASNLDRASYEQYF	TGTGCCAGCAACTTGGACAGGGCTTCCTACGAGCAGTACTTC
TRBD1	TRBV19	TRBJ2-7	NA	CASEDRFTYEQYF	TGTGCCAGTGAGGACAGGTTCACCTACGAGCAGTACTTC
NA	TRBV30	TRBJ2-1	NA	CAWNPTSYNEQFF	TGTGCCTGGAATCCTACCTCCTACAATGAGCAGTTCTTC
NA	TRBV4-1	TRBJ1-5	few	CASSQPVAGSNQPQHF	TGCGCCAGCAGCCAACCCGTGGCAGGGAGCAATCAGCCCCAGCATTTT
NA	TRBV18	TRBJ1-4	NA	CASSPAGGGEKLFF	TGTGCCAGCTCACCAGCGGGCGGGGGTGAAAAACTGTTTTTT
NA	TRBV10-3	TRBJ2-7	few	CAITPRDKVPRGEQYF	TGTGCCATCACCCCCCGGGACAAAGTGCCGCGGGGCGAGCAGTACTTC
TRBD1	TRBV25-1	TRBJ1-2	NA	CASSDQGASGGYTF	TGTGCCAGCAGTGACCAGGGGGCGAGCGGTGGCTACACCTTC
TRBD2	TRBV5-1	TRBJ2-7	NA	CASSPLALNEQYF	TGCGCCAGCAGCCCACTAGCGTTGAACGAGCAGTACTTC
NA	TRBV5-1	TRBJ2-5	NA	CASSLWGDQETQYF	TGCGCCAGCAGCTTGTGGGGGGACCAAGAGACCCAGTACTTC
TRBD2	TRBV7-9	TRBJ2-7	once	CASSQDWLAGVYEQYF	TGTGCCAGCAGCCAAGATTGGCTAGCGGGAGTTTACGAGCAGTACTTC
TRBD1	TRBV25-1	TRBJ1-2	NA	CASSRTGLNYGYTF	TGTGCCAGCAGTAGGACAGGGTTGAACTATGGCTACACCTTC
TRBD1	TRBV7-9	TRBJ1-1	few	CASSEDRVVTEAFF	TGTGCCAGCAGCGAGGACAGGGTGGTCACTGAAGCTTTCTTT
NA	TRBV14	TRBJ1-1	NA	CASSQDSGVTEAFF	TGTGCCAGCAGCCAAGATTCGGGGGTCACTGAAGCTTTCTTT
NA	TRBV27	TRBJ2-5	NA	CASSLMGDQETQYF	TGTGCCAGCAGTTTAATGGGGGATCAAGAGACCCAGTACTTC
TRBD2	TRBV7-2	TRBJ2-7	NA	CASSLLTSVSSYEQYF	TGTGCCAGCAGCTTATTGACTAGCGTGAGCTCCTACGAGCAGTACTTC
NA	TRBV5-1	TRBJ1-4	NA	CASSFNPTNEKLFF	TGCGCCAGCAGCTTCAATCCTACTAATGAAAAACTGTTTTTT
TRBD1	TRBV6-5	TRBJ1-5	NA	CASSPDYRGNQPQHF	TGTGCCAGCAGTCCCGATTACAGGGGGAATCAGCCCCAGCATTTT
NA	TRBV6-5	TRBJ1-2	few	CASRESDRLSYGYTF	TGTGCCAGCAGAGAGTCGGACAGACTTTCCTATGGCTACACCTTC
NA	TRBV6-1	TRBJ1-1	NA	CASSRSEAFF	TGTGCCAGCAGCCGGTCAGAAGCTTTCTTT
NA	TRBV7-9	TRBJ2-2	NA	CASSLAAGIGELFF	TGTGCCAGCAGCTTAGCTGCGGGGATCGGGGAGCTGTTTTTT
NA	TRBV6-1	TRBJ1-5	NA	CASSVGQGQPQHF	TGTGCCAGCAGTGTTGGTCAGGGTCAGCCCCAGCATTTT
NA	TRBV15	TRBJ2-3	NA	CATSRSEDRAGTDTQYF	TGTGCCACCAGCAGATCCGAAGACAGGGCGGGAACAGATACGCAGTATTTT
TRBD1	TRBV5-1	TRBJ1-5	once	CASTPGQNNQPQHF	TGCGCCAGCACCCCGGGACAGAACAATCAGCCCCAGCATTTT
NA	TRBV30	TRBJ1-2	NA	CAWSDLEDGGYGYTF	TGTGCCTGGAGCGACCTTGAGGACGGAGGCTATGGCTACACCTTC
TRBD1	TRBV6-1	TRBJ1-5	NA	CASSGQGLNQPQHF	TGTGCCAGCAGTGGACAGGGGTTAAATCAGCCCCAGCATTTT
NA	TRBV9	TRBJ2-5	NA	CASSVDGGGETQYF	TGTGCCAGCAGCGTAGACGGGGGCGGAGAGACCCAGTACTTC
NA	TRBV6-5	TRBJ1-1	once	CASSVGGNTEAFF	TGTGCCAGCAGTGTGGGGGGGAACACTGAAGCTTTCTTT
TRBD1	TRBV6-1	TRBJ2-7	NA	CASSEAIQGNYEQYF	TGTGCCAGCAGTGAAGCGATACAGGGGAACTACGAGCAGTACTTC
NA	TRBV30	TRBJ2-2	NA	CAWRVIGPNTGELFF	TGTGCCTGGAGGGTCATCGGTCCGAACACCGGGGAGCTGTTTTTT
NA	TRBV25-1	TRBJ1-6	few	CASSDSRGNNSPLHF	TGTGCCAGCAGTGACTCGAGGGGCAATAATTCACCCCTCCACTTT
TRBD1	TRBV6-1	TRBJ2-3	NA	CASSRPGQTDTQYF	TGTGCCAGCAGTAGGCCGGGACAGACAGATACGCAGTATTTT
TRBD2	TRBV6-6	TRBJ2-3	NA	CASSYSSSGGDTQYF	TGTGCCAGCAGTTACTCGTCTAGCGGGGGAGATACGCAGTATTTT
TRBD2	TRBV11-2	TRBJ2-3	once	CASSQGLAGAFTDTQYF	TGTGCCAGCAGCCAGGGACTAGCGGGGGCCTTCACAGATACGCAGTATTTT
NA	TRBV5-8	TRBJ1-3	medium-sized	CASSPGQRTAGNTIYF	TGTGCCAGCAGCCCCGGACAGAGGACGGCTGGAAACACCATATATTTT
TRBD1	TRBV27	TRBJ2-7	once	CASSLGTGERQYF	TGTGCCAGCAGTTTAGGGACAGGGGAAAGGCAGTACTTC
NA	TRBV5-1	TRBJ2-6	few	CASSLVTGPSSGANVLTF	TGCGCCAGCAGCTTGGTGACAGGACCCAGCTCTGGGGCCAACGTCCTGACTTTC
NA	TRBV7-3	TRBJ1-1	NA	CASSLRGMNTEAFF	TGTGCCAGCAGCTTGAGAGGGATGAACACTGAAGCTTTCTTT
TRBD1	TRBV6-5	TRBJ1-2	NA	CASSRDSANYGYTF	TGTGCCAGCAGTCGGGACAGCGCTAACTATGGCTACACCTTC
NA	TRBV6-1	TRBJ1-1	NA	CASGPRRAFF	TGTGCCAGCGGGCCTCGGAGAGCTTTCTTT
NA	TRBV5-4	TRBJ1-1	NA	CASSFLVGFEVDTEAFF	TGTGCCAGCAGCTTTCTTGTGGGGTTCGAAGTCGACACTGAAGCTTTCTTT
TRBD1	TRBV6-1	TRBJ2-7	NA	CASSKDREYYEQYF	TGTGCCAGCAGTAAGGACAGGGAATACTACGAGCAGTACTTC
NA	TRBV7-2	TRBJ1-1	NA	CASSVDGQTEAFF	TGTGCCAGCAGCGTGGACGGTCAGACTGAAGCTTTCTTT
NA	TRBV29-1	TRBJ2-1	NA	CSAQTDTSYEQFF	TGCAGCGCCCAGACGGACACTAGCTATGAGCAGTTCTTC
NA	TRBV6-5	TRBJ2-3	few	CASSPQTRTDTQYF	TGTGCCAGCAGTCCCCAGACACGCACAGATACGCAGTATTTT
TRBD1	TRBV4-2	TRBJ1-3	NA	CASSHATGGDTIYF	TGTGCCAGCAGCCATGCTACAGGGGGGGACACCATATATTTT
TRBD2	TRBV6-1	TRBJ2-7	few	CASSEPAGFYEQYF	TGTGCCAGCAGTGAGCCAGCGGGGTTCTACGAGCAGTACTTC
NA	TRBV6-5	TRBJ1-5	few	CASSDDRDQPQHF	TGTGCCAGCAGTGACGACAGAGATCAGCCCCAGCATTTT
TRBD2	TRBV7-2	TRBJ2-7	NA	CASSLLAGEIYEQYF	TGTGCCAGCAGCCTACTAGCGGGGGAAATCTACGAGCAGTACTTC
NA	TRBV2	TRBJ1-1	NA	CASRLQGDTEAFF	TGTGCCAGCAGATTACAGGGAGACACTGAAGCTTTCTTT
NA	TRBV19	TRBJ2-7	NA	CASSISSSYEQYF	TGTGCCAGTAGTATATCCAGCTCCTACGAGCAGTACTTC
NA	TRBV29-1	TRBJ2-1	NA	CSVVGWSGGNEQFF	TGCAGCGTTGTAGGTTGGTCAGGGGGGAATGAGCAGTTCTTC
NA	TRBV6-6	TRBJ1-3	few	CASSYNQGSGNTIYF	TGTGCCAGCAGTTACAACCAGGGATCTGGAAACACCATATATTTT
TRBD1	TRBV6-1	TRBJ1-2	NA	CASSEGRVQGTHYGYTF	TGTGCCAGCAGTGAAGGGAGGGTACAGGGGACCCACTATGGCTACACCTTC
TRBD2	TRBV15	TRBJ2-2	NA	CATTPGLAFGELFF	TGTGCCACCACCCCGGGACTAGCGTTCGGGGAGCTGTTTTTT
NA	TRBV7-9	TRBJ2-7	NA	CASSLVRDASYEQYF	TGTGCCAGCAGCTTAGTCCGGGATGCATCCTACGAGCAGTACTTC
NA	TRBV19	TRBJ1-2	NA	CATQYYGYTF	TGTGCCACTCAATACTATGGCTACACCTTC